This paragraph covers one TCR beta chain sequence. Antigen unknown. The source of the sample is a study of shared clonotypes between healthy human individuals. Study findings and constraints: The four-donor shared clonotypes exceeded non-shared clonotypes in generation probability, with non-shared ones scoring lower.

CDR1 is MNHEY, CDR2 SMNVEV, per germline (reference sequence). V trimming: 6 bases; J trimming: 8 bases; junction bases outside the gene matches: 7. This CDR3 comprises 14 residues. Assay: immunoSEQ multiplex PCR; the TCRdb copy retains only in-frame clones and omits some. Of around 2.5 million clones in the sample, over 85% were seen once. The clonotype comes from a man in his late teens or twenties in good health. Some clones in this sample may be carry-over from other donors' samples. The sample consisted of naive CD4+ T cells from PBMCs. Subset described: CD45RA+ positively selected. The chain has TRBV27 and TRBJ2-1; 10 bases are a match to TRBD2. The CDR3 sequence is CASRRASGSHEQFF. The CDR3 coding sequence is TGTGCCAGCAGACGGGCTAGCGGGAGCCATGAGCAGTTCTTC.